This T cell receptor beta chain was recovered during a study of regulatory T cells in long-lasting Graves disease. Arm-PCR of CDR3 regions and iRepertoire HTBI primers were used to build TCR beta libraries. TCRdb itself ran the multiplex PCR reads through MiXCR, one entry per CDR3 protein. The profile covers about 200,000 distinct CDR3 sequences, with 15% to 20% appearing a single time and around 21% taken by the ten largest. This clonotype was observed at least ten times. Its target is not known. Time point described: newly diagnosed GD, antithyroid drugs for less than 3 months. Extracted PBMC RNA gave rise to the TCR library. Notes on the study in general: Results may be inaccurate due to the small sample size.

CDR3 length equals 13 residues. Unmatched junction bases numbered 4, after V lost 6 bases and J lost 3 bases. Germline V gene lookup returns CDR1 GTSNPN and CDR2 SVGIG (reference sequence). This sequence originates from a female donor with Graves disease. The chain couples TRBV30 to TRBJ2-5; 10 nucleotides align to TRBD1. The input for sequencing was peripheral blood mononuclear cells (PBMCs), taken at new diagnosis, from a patient treated with antithyroid drugs. The CDR3 sequence is CACDRGLEETQYF. CDR3 DNA: TGTGCCTGTGACAGGGGGCTGGAAGAGACCCAGTACTTC.